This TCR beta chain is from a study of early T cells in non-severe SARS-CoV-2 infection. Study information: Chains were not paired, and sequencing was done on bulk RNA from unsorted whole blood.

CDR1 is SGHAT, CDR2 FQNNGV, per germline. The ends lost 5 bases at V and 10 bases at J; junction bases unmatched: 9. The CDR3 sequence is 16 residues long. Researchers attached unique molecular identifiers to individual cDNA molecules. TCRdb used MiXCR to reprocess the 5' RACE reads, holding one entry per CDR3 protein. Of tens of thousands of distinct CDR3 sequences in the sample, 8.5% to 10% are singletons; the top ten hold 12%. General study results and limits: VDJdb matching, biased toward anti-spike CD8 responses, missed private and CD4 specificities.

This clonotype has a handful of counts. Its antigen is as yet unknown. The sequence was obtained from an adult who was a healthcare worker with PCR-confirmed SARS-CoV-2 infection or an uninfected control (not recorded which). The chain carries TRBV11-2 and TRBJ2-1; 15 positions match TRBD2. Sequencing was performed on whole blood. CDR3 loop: CASSPWTSGGAAEQFF. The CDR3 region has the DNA TGTGCCAGCAGCCCCTGGACTAGCGGGGGGGCGGCCGAGCAGTTCTTC.